This TCR beta chain came from a study of early T cells in non-severe SARS-CoV-2 infection. As for the study in general: Chains stayed unpaired after sequencing of bulk RNA from unsorted whole blood.

Trimming removed 2 bases at V and 0 bases at J, with 7 bases between. There are 14 residues in the CDR3. Per germline, CDR1 SGHVS and CDR2 FQNEAQ. Separate cDNA molecules each had unique molecular identifiers attached to them. TCRdb recomputed calls from the 5' RACE reads with MiXCR, one row per CDR3 protein. The repertoire holds tens of thousands of distinct CDR3 sequences, with 13% to 15% as singletons. This receptor was obtained from an adult who was a healthcare worker with PCR-confirmed SARS-CoV-2 infection or an uninfected control (not recorded which). The chain joins TRBV7-8 to TRBJ1-1, with D tentatively TRBD1 (5 bases). The specimen sequenced was whole blood. The DNA of the CDR3 is TGTGCCAGCAGCTTAAAGGGGATGAACACTGAAGCTTTCTTT. Amino acid sequence: CASSLKGMNTEAFF.